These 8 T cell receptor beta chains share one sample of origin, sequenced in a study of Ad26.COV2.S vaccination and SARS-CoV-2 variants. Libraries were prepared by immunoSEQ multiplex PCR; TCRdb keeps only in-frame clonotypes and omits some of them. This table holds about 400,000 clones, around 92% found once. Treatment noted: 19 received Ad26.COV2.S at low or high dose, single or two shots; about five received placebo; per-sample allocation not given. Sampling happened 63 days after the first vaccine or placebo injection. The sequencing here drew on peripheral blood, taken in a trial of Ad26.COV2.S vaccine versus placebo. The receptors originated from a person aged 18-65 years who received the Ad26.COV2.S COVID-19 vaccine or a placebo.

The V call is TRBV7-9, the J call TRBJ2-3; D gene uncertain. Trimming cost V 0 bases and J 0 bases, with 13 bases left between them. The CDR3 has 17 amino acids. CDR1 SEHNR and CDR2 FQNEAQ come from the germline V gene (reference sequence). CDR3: CASSLALKGFSTDTQYF. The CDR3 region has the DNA TGTGCCAGCAGCTTAGCGCTGAAGGGTTTTAGCACAGATACGCAGTATTTT.

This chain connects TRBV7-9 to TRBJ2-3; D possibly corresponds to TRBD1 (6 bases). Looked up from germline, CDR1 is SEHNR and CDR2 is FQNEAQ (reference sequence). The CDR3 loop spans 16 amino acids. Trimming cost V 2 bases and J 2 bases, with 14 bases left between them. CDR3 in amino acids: CASSLWARGYTDTQYF. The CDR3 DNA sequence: TGTGCCAGCAGCTTATGGGCCAGGGGATACACAGATACGCAGTATTTT.

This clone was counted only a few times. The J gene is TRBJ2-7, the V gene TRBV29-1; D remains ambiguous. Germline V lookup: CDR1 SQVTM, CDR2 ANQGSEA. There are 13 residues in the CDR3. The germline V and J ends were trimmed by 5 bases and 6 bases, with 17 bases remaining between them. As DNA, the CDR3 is TGCAGCGTTCGGTTTGGTGGGAAGGGCGAGCAGTACTTC. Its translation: CSVRFGGKGEQYF.

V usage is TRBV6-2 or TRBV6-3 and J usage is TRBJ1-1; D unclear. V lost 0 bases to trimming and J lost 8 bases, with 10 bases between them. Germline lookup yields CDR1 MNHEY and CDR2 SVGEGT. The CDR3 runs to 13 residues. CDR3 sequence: CASSYSSLAEAFF. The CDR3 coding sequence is TGTGCCAGCAGTTACTCGAGTTTAGCAGAAGCTTTCTTT.

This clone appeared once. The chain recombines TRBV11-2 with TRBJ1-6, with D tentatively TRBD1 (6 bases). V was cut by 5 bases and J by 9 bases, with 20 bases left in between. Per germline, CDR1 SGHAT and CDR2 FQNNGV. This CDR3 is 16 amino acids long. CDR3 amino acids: CASSRTSRARGSPLHF. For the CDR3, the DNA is TGTGCCAGCAGCCGGACGTCAAGGGCCAGGGGTTCACCCCTCCACTTT.

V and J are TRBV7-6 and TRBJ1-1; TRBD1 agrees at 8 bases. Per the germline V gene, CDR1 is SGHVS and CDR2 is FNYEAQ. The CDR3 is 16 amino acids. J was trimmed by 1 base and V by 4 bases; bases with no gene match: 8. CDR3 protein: CASSSRPDRENTEAFF. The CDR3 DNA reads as TGTGCCAGCAGCTCCAGACCGGACAGGGAGAACACTGAAGCTTTCTTT.

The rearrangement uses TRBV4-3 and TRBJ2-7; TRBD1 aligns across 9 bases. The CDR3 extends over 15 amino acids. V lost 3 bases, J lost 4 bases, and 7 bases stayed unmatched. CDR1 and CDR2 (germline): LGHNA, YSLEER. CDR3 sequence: CASSQGTGTGYEQYF. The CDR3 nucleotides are TGCGCCAGCAGCCAGGGTACCGGGACAGGGTACGAGCAGTACTTC.

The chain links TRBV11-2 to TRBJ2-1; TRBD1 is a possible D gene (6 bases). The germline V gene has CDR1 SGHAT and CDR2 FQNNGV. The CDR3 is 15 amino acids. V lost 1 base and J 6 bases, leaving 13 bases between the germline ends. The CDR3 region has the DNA TGTGCCAGCAGCTTAGGGGGGCGGATGTCCAATGAGCAGTTCTTC. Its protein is CASSLGGRMSNEQFF.